Listed here is a single T cell receptor (beta chain). This entry is derived from a study of graft-versus-host responses after intestinal transplantation. The authors seeded some 200,000 CFSE-labeled responder cells together with some 200,000 irradiated stimulator cells tagged with violet dye. Produced via immunoSEQ multiplex PCR; TCRdb's table is partial and in-frame only. The profile shows about 11,000 clones, roughly a third of them singletons. The germline V and J ends were trimmed by 7 bases and 3 bases, with 13 bases remaining between them. Germline CDR1 reads SQVTM; CDR2 reads ANQGSEA. CDR3 length equals 12 residues.

The rearrangement links TRBV29-1 to TRBJ2-7; D is ambiguous. This specimen consisted of alloreactive CD4+ T cells from a mixed lymphocyte reaction culture, obtained before transplantation. As for subset: CFSE-low proliferating T cells sorted from roughly six-day pre-transplant mixed lymphocyte reaction (GvH or HvG direction). The source of this sequence is a human patient who was an organ donor for intestinal transplantation. In DNA, the CDR3 is TGCAGCGCCCTGGGCCGCCGCTACGAGCAGTACTTC. This codes for CSALGRRYEQYF.